One sample yielded the 10 T cell receptor beta chains listed below, sequenced in a study of blood T cells in healthy people across ages. Together with a sample-barcoded 5' primer, a J-beta primer mix was included in a second PCR lasting about 7 to 12 cycles. Via MiXCR, TCRdb re-called the 5' RACE reads, giving one row per CDR3 protein. The sample consists of about 1.5 million distinct CDR3 sequences, 42% of them appearing once. The sample was blood. Receptors were obtained from a woman aged 18-29 years in good health.

V gene TRBV20-1 combines with J gene TRBJ2-5; 7 bases are a match to TRBD1. Germline CDR1 and CDR2: DFQATT and SNEGSKA (reference sequence). Germline trimming cut 5 bases from V and 2 bases from J; bases unmatched to any gene: 5. CDR3 length: 13 residues. The CDR3 nucleotides are TGCAGTGCTTTCTTGACAGGGCAAGAGACCCAGTACTTC. Residues: CSAFLTGQETQYF.

This clonotype was picked up a small number of times. V gene TRBV9 combines with J gene TRBJ2-4; 11 nucleotides match TRBD2. The CDR3 consists of 16 residues. Per germline, CDR1 SGDLS and CDR2 YYNGEE. J was trimmed by 7 bases and V by 3 bases; bases with no gene match: 9. CDR3 nucleotides: TGTGCCAGCAGCGCAGCCCTAGCGGGGGGAGAGAACATTCAGTACTTC. Translated, it gives CASSAALAGGENIQYF.

The chain couples TRBV13 to TRBJ2-5, with TRBD2 matching 10 bases. The J call is in doubt because the DNA end fits TRBJ2-7 better. From germline, CDR1 is PRHDT and CDR2 FYEKMQ (reference sequence). CDR3 length: 15 amino acids. CDR3 amino acids: CASSFNPSGSYEQYF. The CDR3 DNA reads TGTGCCAGCAGCTTTAACCCTAGCGGGAGCTACGAGCAGTACTTC.

This rearrangement joins TRBV27 to TRBJ2-7, with a possible D match to TRBD2 (6 bases). The ends were cut back, 3 bases at V and 2 bases at J, with 11 bases in the middle. The CDR3 is made up of 14 amino acids. Germline V gives CDR1 MNHEY, CDR2 SMNVEV (reference sequence). The CDR3 region is CASSLKWGAYEQYF. In DNA form, the CDR3 reads TGTGCCAGCAGTTTGAAATGGGGGGCCTACGAGCAGTACTTC.

This clonotype has only a few counts. The chain has TRBV29-1 and TRBJ2-3; 12 nucleotides align to TRBD2. Germline CDR1 reads SQVTM; CDR2 reads ANQGSEA. This CDR3 contains 15 residues. The J segment lost 6 bases and the V segment lost 3 bases, leaving 7 bases of the junction unmatched. Here the CDR3 reads CSVDGLAGRRDTQYF. In nucleotides, the CDR3 is TGCAGCGTTGATGGACTAGCGGGGAGGCGGGATACGCAGTATTTT.

Concerning this clonotype: At one end, the junction sequence differs from germline, possibly due to a read error. The chain has TRBV27 and TRBJ1-5, with 9 bases aligning to TRBD1. The germline gives CDR1 MNHEY, CDR2 SMNVEV (reference sequence). This CDR3 contains 14 residues. CDR3 DNA: TGTGCCAGCAGTTCCACAGGGGGCTATCAGCCCCGGCATTTT. Its translation is CASSSTGGYQPRHF.

The chain is built from TRBV24-1 and TRBJ2-3, with TRBD2 as a possible D gene (6 bases). The CDR3 spans 13 residues. The ends were cut back, 12 bases at V and 4 bases at J, with 16 bases in the middle. Germline lookup yields CDR1 KGHDR and CDR2 SFDVKD. The CDR3 sequence: CAASRGGADTQYF. The CDR3 bases are TGTGCCGCCTCCCGTGGCGGGGCAGATACGCAGTATTTT.

This clonotype was counted between two and nine times. The V call is TRBV5-1, the J call TRBJ2-3; TRBD1 matches at 8 bases. The CDR3 loop spans 20 amino acids. With 2 bases clipped from V and 10 bases from J, the junction kept 27 bases outside the gene matches. Germline CDR1 reads SGHRS; CDR2 reads YFSETQ. The CDR3 bases are TGCGCCAGCAGCTTTGTCCCGCTCCTTGACAGGGGAGATCCCAATGAGGCGCAGTATTTT. Its translation is CASSFVPLLDRGDPNEAQYF. Combining the CDR3 with reference TRBV5-1 and TRBJ2-3 gives the whole variable domain KAGVTQTPRYLIKTRGQQVTLSCSPISGHRSVSWYQQTPGQGLQFLFEYFSETQRNKGNFPGRFSGRQFSNSRSEMNVSTLELGDSALYLCASSFVPLLDRGDPNEAQYFGPGTRLTVL.

The chain uses TRBV29-1 and TRBJ1-5; the D is unclear. Germline lookup yields CDR1 SQVTM and CDR2 ANQGSEA. This CDR3 is 14 amino acids long. The V gene lost 5 bases and the J gene lost 0 bases, with 11 bases spanning the gap. DNA for the CDR3: TGCAGCGTTTTGATCGAAGCTAGCAATCAGCCCCAGCATTTT. Translation: CSVLIEASNQPQHF.

The sample holds a few counts of this clonotype. The V call is TRBV6-5, the J call TRBJ2-1; 8 bases map to TRBD2. The CDR3 is 16 residues long. Germline V gene sequence: CDR1 MNHEY, CDR2 SVGAGI. Trimming cost V 2 bases and J 4 bases; bases outside gene matches: 7. CDR3 sequence: CASSYGRGAEYNEQFF. The DNA for the CDR3 is TGTGCCAGCAGTTACGGGCGGGGGGCAGAGTACAATGAGCAGTTCTTC.